In this sample, the clone carrying this TCR beta chain turned up a few times. For TCRbeta, the library was prepared with unique molecular identifiers. TCRdb analysed the PCR reads with MiXCR anew, one entry per CDR3 protein. This sample has about 240,000 distinct CDR3 sequences, with about 25% found just once. Trimming pared 0 bases from V and 9 bases from J, leaving 9 bases between. The germline V gene encodes CDR1 ENHRY and CDR2 SYGVKD. The CDR3 runs to 13 residues. This entry is derived from a study of T-cell reconstitution after alpha-beta-depleted transplantation in children. The sequences come from PBMCs, collected before TCRalphabeta/CD19-depleted stem cell transplant. This sequence was found in a girl under 10 years old with Fanconi anemia, due to receive a stem cell transplant. V and J are TRBV10-3 and TRBJ2-1; a possible D gene is TRBD2 (5 bases). The CDR3 is CAISESTSGEQFF. In nucleotides, the CDR3 is TGTGCCATCAGTGAGTCGACGAGCGGTGAGCAGTTCTTC.